The clone carrying this T cell receptor beta chain has just one count. Germline CDR1 and CDR2: SGHVS and FQNEAQ. The CDR3 is 13 residues long. V trimming: 3 bases; J trimming: 6 bases; junction bases outside the gene matches: 1. The data originate from a study of blood T cell repertoires in COVID-19. Study context: Spain, Italy and the United States supplied samples that represented acute and convalescent COVID-19. The cDNA or gDNA used as material had been derived from T cells, B-cell-depleted T cells, or PBMCs.

TCRdb's table, derived via immunoSEQ multiplex PCR, lists solely in-frame clones and lacks some. The sample includes roughly 160,000 clones, roughly 70% of them seen just once. The sequence derives from an elderly woman with acute or convalescent COVID-19. The gene calls are TRBV7-8 and TRBJ2-7; 11 nucleotides agree with TRBD2. Specimen: peripheral blood. The CDR3 DNA follows: TGTGCCAGCAGCTTCCTAGCGGGAGGCGAGCAGTACTTC. This gives the protein CASSFLAGGEQYF.